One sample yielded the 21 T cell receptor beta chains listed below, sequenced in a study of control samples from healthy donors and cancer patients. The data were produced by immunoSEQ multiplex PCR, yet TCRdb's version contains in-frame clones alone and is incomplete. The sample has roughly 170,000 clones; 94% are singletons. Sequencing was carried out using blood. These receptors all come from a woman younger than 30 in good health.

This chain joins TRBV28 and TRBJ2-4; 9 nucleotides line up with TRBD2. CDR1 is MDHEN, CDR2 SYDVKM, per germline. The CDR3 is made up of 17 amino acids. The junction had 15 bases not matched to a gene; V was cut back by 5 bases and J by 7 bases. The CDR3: CASSPTGALAGRNIQYF. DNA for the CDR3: TGTGCCAGCAGTCCAACCGGGGCTCTAGCGGGGAGGAACATTCAGTACTTC.

The CDR3 DNA reads as TGTGCCACCAGTGATTTGGACAGAACGAAATCCTACAATGAGCAGTTCTTC. It translates to CATSDLDRTKSYNEQFF. The chain employs TRBV24-1 and TRBJ2-1; D is perhaps TRBD1 (5 bases). The germline V and J ends were trimmed by 0 bases and 1 base, with 12 bases remaining between them. CDR1 KGHDR and CDR2 SFDVKD come from the germline V gene. CDR3 length: 17 residues.

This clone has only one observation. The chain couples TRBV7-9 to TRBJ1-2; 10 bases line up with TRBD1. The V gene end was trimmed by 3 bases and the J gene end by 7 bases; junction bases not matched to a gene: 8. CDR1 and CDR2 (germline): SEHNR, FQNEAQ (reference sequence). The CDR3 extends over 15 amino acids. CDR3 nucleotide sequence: TGTGCCAGCAGCTTGACAGGGGGCGCATGGATTGGCTACACCTTC. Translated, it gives CASSLTGGAWIGYTF.

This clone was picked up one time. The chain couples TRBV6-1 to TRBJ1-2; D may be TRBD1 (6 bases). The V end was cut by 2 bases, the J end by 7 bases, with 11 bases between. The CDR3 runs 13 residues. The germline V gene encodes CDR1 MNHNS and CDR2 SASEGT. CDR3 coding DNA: TGTGCCAGCAGTGAACAATACAGGGCTGGCTACACCTTC. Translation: CASSEQYRAGYTF.

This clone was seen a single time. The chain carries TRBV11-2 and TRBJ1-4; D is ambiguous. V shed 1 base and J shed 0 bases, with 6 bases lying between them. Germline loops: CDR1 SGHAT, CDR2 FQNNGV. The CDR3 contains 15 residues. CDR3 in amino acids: CASSLVQPTNEKLFF. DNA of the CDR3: TGTGCCAGCAGCTTAGTACAACCAACTAATGAAAAACTGTTTTTT.

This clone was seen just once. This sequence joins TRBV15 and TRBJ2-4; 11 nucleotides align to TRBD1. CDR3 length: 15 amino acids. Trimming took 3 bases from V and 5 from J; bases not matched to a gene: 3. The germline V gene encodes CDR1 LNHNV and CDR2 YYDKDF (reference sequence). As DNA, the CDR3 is TGTGCCACCAGCAGGAGGACAGGGGGCGAAAACATTCAGTACTTC. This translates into CATSRRTGGENIQYF.

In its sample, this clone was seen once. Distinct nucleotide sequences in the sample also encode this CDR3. CDR3 DNA sequence: TGTGCCAGCAGTCTTAATGTCGGGGGCTACAATGAGCAGTTCTTC. Its translation: CASSLNVGGYNEQFF. The rearrangement uses TRBV11-2 and TRBJ2-1; D perhaps matches TRBD2 (6 bases). Germline loops: CDR1 SGHAT, CDR2 FQNNGV. CDR3 length: 15 amino acids. The ends were cut back, 6 bases at V and 3 bases at J, with 15 bases in the middle.

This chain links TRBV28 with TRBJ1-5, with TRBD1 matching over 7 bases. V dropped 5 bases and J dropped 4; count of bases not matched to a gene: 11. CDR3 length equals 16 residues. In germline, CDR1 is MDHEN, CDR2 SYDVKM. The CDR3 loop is CASSPSQDRRNQPQHF. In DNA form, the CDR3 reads TGTGCCAGCAGTCCCAGTCAGGACAGGAGGAATCAGCCCCAGCATTTT. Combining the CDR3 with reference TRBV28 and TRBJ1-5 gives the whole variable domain DVKVTQSSRYLVKRTGEKVFLECVQDMDHENMFWYRQDPGLGLRLIYFSYDVKMKEKGDIPEGYSVSREKKERFSLILESASTNQTSMYLCASSPSQDRRNQPQHFGDGTRLSIL.

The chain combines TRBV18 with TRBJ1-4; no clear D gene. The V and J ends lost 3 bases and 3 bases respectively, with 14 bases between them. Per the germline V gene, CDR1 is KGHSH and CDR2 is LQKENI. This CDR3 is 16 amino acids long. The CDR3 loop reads CASSPLPRGANEKLFF. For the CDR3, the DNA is TGTGCCAGCTCACCTCTTCCTCGTGGAGCTAATGAAAAACTGTTTTTT.

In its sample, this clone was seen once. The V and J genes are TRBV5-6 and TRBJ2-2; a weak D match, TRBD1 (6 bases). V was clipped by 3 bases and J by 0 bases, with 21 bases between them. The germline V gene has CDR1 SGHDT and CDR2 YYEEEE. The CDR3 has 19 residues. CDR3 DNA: TGTGCCAGCAGCTATTCCTTATACTCCGGGACATCGAACACCGGGGAGCTGTTTTTT. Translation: CASSYSLYSGTSNTGELFF.

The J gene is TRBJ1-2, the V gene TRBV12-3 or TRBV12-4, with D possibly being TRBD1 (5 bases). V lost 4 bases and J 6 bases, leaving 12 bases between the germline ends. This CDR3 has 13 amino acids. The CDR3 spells CASSYLTENGYTF. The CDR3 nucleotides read TGTGCCAGCAGTTATCTGACAGAGAATGGCTACACCTTC.

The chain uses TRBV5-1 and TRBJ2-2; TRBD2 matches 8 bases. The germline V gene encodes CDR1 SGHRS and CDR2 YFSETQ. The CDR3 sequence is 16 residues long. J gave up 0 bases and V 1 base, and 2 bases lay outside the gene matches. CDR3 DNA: TGCGCCAGCAGCTTGATTAGCGGGACGAACACCGGGGAGCTGTTTTTT. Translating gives CASSLISGTNTGELFF. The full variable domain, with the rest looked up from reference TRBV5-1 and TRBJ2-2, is KAGVTQTPRYLIKTRGQQVTLSCSPISGHRSVSWYQQTPGQGLQFLFEYFSETQRNKGNFPGRFSGRQFSNSRSEMNVSTLELGDSALYLCASSLISGTNTGELFFGEGSRLTVL.

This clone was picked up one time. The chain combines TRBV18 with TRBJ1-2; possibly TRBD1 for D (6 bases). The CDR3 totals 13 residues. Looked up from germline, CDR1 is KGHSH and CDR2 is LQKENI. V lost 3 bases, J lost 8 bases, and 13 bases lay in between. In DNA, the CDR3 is TGTGCCAGCTCACCCCCACAGGGAAGCGGCTACACCTTC. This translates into CASSPPQGSGYTF.

The DNA of the CDR3 is TGTGCCAGCAGCGTAGGGTCGGCAACTAATGAAAAACTGTTTTTT. This sequence encodes CASSVGSATNEKLFF. The chain uses TRBV9 and TRBJ1-4; the D is unclear. CDR1 SGDLS and CDR2 YYNGEE come from the germline V gene. Trimming pared 0 bases from V and 0 bases from J, leaving 6 bases between. The CDR3 consists of 15 residues.

CDR3 sequence: CASNKALTGTDTQYF. In nucleotides, the CDR3 is TGTGCCAGCAATAAGGCGCTTACGGGCACAGATACGCAGTATTTT. The rearrangement joins TRBV9 to TRBJ2-3, with no clear D. Deletions cut 6 bases from V and 1 base from J, with 15 bases between. This CDR3 is 15 amino acids long. Germline values: CDR1 SGDLS, CDR2 YYNGEE.

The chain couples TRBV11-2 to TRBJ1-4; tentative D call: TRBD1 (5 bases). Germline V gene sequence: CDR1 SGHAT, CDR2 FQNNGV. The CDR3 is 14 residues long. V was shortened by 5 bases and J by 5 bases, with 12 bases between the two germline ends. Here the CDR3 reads CASSVGGRNEKLFF. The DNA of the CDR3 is TGTGCCAGCAGCGTCGGGGGGAGGAATGAAAAACTGTTTTTT.

The CDR3 region is CASSLAETYGYTF. The CDR3 DNA reads TGTGCCAGCAGTTTAGCAGAAACCTATGGCTACACCTTC. The V gene is TRBV28, the J gene TRBJ1-2; D uncertain. Between the trimmed V and J ends, which lost 2 bases and 4 bases, there was a span of 8 bases. The CDR3 has 13 residues. Germline CDR1 is MDHEN and CDR2 is SYDVKM.

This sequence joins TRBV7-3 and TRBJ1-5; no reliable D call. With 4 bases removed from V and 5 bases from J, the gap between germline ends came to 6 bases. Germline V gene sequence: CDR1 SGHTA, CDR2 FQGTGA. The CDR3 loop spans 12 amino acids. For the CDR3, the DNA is TGTGCCAGCAGCTCCCTCTATCAGCCCCAGCATTTT. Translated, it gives CASSSLYQPQHF.

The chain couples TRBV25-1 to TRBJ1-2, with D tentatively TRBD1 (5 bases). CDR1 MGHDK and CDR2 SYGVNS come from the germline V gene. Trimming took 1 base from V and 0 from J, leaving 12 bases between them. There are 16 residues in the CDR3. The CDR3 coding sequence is TGTGCCAGCAGTGAATCGGGTGCAGGGACTAACTATGGCTACACCTTC. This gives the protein CASSESGAGTNYGYTF.

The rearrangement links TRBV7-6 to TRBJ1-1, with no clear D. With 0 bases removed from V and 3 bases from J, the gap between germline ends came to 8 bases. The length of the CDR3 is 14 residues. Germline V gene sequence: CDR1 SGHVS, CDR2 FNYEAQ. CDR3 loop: CASSLARSDTEAFF. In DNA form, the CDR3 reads TGTGCCAGCAGCTTAGCGAGGTCAGACACTGAAGCTTTCTTT.

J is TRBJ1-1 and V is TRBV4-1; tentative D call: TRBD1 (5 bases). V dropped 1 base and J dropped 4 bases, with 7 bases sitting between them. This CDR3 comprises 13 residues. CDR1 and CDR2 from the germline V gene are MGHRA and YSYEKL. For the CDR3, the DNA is TGCGCCAGCAGCCAAGTCCAGGGCACTGAAGCTTTCTTT. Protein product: CASSQVQGTEAFF.